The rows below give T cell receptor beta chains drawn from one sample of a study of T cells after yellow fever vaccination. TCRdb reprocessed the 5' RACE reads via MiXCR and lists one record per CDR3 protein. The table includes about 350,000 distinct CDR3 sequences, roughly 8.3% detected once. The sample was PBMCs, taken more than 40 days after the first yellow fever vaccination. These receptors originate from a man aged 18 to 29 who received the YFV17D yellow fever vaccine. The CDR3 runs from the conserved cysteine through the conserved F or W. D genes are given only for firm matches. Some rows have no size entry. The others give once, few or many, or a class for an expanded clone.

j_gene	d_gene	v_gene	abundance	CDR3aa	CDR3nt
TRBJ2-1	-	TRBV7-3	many	CASSPPGGNHEQFF	TGTGCCAGCAGCCCCCCAGGGGGGAACCATGAGCAGTTCTTC
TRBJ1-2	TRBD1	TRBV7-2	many	CASSRDSYGYTF	TGTGCCAGCAGTCGGGACAGCTATGGCTACACCTTC
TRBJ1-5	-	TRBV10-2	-	CASPRRQPQHF	TGCGCCAGCCCACGGCGTCAGCCCCAGCATTTT
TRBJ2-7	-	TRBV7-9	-	CASSLGPRGIYEQYF	TGTGCCAGCAGCTTAGGTCCCCGGGGCATCTACGAGCAGTACTTC
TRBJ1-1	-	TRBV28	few	CASRNTGFTEAFF	TGTGCCAGCAGGAATACAGGGTTTACTGAAGCTTTCTTT
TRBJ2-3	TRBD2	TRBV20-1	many	CSDRLAGRADTQYF	TGCAGTGACAGGCTAGCGGGGCGGGCGGATACGCAGTATTTT
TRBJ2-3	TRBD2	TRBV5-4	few	CASSLRLAVSDTQYF	TGTGCCAGCAGCTTGCGACTAGCGGTCTCAGATACGCAGTATTTT
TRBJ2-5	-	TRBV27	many	CASSLSYQETQYF	TGTGCCAGCAGCTTGTCTTACCAAGAGACCCAGTACTTC
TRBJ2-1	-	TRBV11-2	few	CASSLVLGNSYNEQFF	TGTGCCAGCAGCTTAGTTCTGGGGAACTCCTACAATGAGCAGTTCTTC
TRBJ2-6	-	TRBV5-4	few	CASVRGANVLTF	TGTGCCAGCGTGAGGGGGGCCAACGTCCTGACTTTC
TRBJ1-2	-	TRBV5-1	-	CASSSGQPYGYTF	TGCGCCAGCAGCTCCGGACAGCCGTATGGCTACACCTTC
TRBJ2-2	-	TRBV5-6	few	CASSFSLGEVAGELFF	TGTGCCAGCAGCTTCTCCCTTGGGGAGGTGGCCGGGGAGCTGTTTTTT